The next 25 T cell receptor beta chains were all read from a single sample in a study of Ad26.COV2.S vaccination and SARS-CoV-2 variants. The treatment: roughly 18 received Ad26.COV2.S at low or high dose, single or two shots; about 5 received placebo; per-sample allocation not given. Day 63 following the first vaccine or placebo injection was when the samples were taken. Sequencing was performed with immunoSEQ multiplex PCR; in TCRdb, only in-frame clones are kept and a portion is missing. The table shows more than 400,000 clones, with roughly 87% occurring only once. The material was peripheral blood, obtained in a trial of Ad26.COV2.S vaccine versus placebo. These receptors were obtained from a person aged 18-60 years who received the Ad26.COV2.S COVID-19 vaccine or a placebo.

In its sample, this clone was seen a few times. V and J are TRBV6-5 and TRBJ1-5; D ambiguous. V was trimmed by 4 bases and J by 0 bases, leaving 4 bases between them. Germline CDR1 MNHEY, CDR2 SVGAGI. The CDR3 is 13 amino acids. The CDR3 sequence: CASSWGSNQPQHF. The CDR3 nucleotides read TGTGCCAGCAGTTGGGGTAGCAATCAGCCCCAGCATTTT.

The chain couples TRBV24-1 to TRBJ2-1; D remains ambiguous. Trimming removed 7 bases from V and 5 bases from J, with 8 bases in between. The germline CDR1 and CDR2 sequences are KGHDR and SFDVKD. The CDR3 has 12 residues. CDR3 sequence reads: CATRTSHNEQFF. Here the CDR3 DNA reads TGTGCCACCAGGACGAGTCACAATGAGCAGTTCTTC.

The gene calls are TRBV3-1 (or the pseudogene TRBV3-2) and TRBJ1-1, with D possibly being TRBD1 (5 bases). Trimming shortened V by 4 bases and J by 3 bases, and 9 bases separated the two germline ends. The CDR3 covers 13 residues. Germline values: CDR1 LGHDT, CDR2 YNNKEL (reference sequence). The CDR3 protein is CASSPGTYTEAFF. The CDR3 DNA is TGTGCCAGCAGCCCTGGGACTTACACTGAAGCTTTCTTT.

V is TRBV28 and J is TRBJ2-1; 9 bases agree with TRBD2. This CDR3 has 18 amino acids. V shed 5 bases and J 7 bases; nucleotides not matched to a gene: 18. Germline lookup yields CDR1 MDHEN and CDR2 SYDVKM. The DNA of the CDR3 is TGTGCCAGCAGTCCTCTCCTCGATGGCGGGAGGGAGGGAAATGAGCAGTTCTTC. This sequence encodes CASSPLLDGGREGNEQFF.

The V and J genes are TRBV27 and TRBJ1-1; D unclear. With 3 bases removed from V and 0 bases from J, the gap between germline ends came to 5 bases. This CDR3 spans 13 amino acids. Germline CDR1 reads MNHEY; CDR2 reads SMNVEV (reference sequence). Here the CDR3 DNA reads TGTGCCAGCAGTTTTGTCATGAACACTGAAGCTTTCTTT. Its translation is CASSFVMNTEAFF.

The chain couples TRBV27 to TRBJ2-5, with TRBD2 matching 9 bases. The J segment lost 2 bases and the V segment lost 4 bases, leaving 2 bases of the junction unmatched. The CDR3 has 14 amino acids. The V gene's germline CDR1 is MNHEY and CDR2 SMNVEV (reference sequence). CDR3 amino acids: CASSSTSGQETQYF. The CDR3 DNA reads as TGTGCCAGCAGTTCGACTAGCGGACAAGAGACCCAGTACTTC.

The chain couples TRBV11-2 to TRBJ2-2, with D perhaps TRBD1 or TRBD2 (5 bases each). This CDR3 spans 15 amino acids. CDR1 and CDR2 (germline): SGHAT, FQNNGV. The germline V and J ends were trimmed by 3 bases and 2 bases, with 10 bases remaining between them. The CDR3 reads CASSLGTQNTGELFF. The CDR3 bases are TGTGCCAGCAGCTTGGGGACCCAAAACACCGGGGAGCTGTTTTTT.

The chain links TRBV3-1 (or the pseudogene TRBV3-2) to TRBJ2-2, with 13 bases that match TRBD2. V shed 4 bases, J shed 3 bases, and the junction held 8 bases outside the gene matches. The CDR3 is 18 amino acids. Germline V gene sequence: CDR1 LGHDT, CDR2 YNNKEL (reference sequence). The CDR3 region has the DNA TGTGCCAGCAGCCTAGGACTAGCGGGAGTCTTATACACCGGGGAGCTGTTTTTT. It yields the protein CASSLGLAGVLYTGELFF.

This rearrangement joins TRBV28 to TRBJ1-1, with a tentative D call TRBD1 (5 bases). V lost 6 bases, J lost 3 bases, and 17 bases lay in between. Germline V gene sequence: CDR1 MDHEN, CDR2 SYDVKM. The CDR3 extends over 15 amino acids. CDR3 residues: CASSPRGWGDTEAFF. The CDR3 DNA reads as TGTGCCAGCAGCCCCCGGGGGTGGGGGGACACTGAAGCTTTCTTT.

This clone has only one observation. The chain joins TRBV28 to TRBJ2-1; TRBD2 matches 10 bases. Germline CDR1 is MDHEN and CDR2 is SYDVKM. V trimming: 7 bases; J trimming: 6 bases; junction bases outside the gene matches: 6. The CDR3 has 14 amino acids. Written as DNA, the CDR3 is TGTGCCAGCAAGAAGGGACTAGCGTCCAATGAGCAGTTCTTC. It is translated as CASKKGLASNEQFF.

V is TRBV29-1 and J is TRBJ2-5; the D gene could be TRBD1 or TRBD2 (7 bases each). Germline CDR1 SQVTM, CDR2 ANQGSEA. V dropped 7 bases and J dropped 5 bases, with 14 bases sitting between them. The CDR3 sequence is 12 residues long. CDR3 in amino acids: CSGRQGGETQYF. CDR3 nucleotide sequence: TGCAGCGGCAGACAGGGAGGGGAGACCCAGTACTTC.

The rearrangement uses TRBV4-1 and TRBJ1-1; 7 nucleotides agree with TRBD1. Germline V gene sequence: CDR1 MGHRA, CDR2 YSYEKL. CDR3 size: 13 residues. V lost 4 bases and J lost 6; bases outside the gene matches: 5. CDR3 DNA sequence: TGCGCCAGCAGCCGAGGGGGCTTGGCTGAAGCTTTCTTT. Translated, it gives CASSRGGLAEAFF.

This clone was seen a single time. The CDR3 coding sequence is TGTGCCACCAGCAGAGAGGGTAGCGGGGCCCCCACCTATACGCAGTATTTT. Residues: CATSREGSGAPTYTQYF. The V gene is TRBV15, the J gene TRBJ2-3; 8 nucleotides line up with TRBD2. Germline V lookup: CDR1 LNHNV, CDR2 YYDKDF (reference sequence). The CDR3 runs to 17 residues. The V and J ends lost 0 bases and 7 bases, in that order; junction bases with no gene match: 12.

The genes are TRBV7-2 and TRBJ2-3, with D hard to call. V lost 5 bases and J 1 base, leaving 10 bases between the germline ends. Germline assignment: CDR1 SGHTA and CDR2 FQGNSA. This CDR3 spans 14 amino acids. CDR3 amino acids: CASSHGVGTDTQYF. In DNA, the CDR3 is TGTGCCAGCAGCCATGGGGTGGGCACAGATACGCAGTATTTT.

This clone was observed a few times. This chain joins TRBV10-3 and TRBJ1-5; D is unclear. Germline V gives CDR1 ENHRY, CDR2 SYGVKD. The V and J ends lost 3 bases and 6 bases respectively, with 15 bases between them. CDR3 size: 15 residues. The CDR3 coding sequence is TGTGCCATCAGTGAAATGGTGGGGAATGGTCAGCCCCAGCATTTT. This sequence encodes CAISEMVGNGQPQHF.

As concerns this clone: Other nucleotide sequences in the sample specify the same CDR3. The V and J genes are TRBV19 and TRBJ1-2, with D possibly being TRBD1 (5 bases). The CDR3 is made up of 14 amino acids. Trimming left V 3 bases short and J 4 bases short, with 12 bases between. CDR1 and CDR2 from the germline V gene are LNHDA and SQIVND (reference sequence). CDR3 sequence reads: CASSIPQGSYGYTF. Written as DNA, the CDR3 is TGTGCCAGTAGTATCCCCCAGGGCTCCTATGGCTACACCTTC. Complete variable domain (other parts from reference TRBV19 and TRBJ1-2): DGGITQSPKYLFRKEGQNVTLSCEQNLNHDAMYWYRQDPGQGLRLIYYSQIVNDFQKGDIAEGYSVSREKKESFPLTVTSAQKNPTAFYLCASSIPQGSYGYTFGSGTRLTVV.

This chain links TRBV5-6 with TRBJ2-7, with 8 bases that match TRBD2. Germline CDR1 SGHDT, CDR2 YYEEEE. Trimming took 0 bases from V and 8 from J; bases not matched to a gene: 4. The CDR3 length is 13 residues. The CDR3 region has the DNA TGTGCCAGCAGCTTGGGCGGGAGGAGTAAGCAGTACTTC. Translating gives CASSLGGRSKQYF.

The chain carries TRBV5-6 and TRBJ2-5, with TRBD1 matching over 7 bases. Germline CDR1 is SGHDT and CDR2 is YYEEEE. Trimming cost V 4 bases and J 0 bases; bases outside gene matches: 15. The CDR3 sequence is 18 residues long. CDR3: CASSVRQGLGWYQETQYF. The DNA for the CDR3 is TGTGCCAGCAGCGTTCGACAGGGTCTGGGATGGTACCAAGAGACCCAGTACTTC.

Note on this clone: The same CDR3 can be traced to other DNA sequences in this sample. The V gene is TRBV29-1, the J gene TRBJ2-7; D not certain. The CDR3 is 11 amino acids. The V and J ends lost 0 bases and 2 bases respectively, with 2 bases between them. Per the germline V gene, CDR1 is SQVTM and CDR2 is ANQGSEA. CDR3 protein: CSVEDPYEQYF. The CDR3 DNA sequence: TGCAGCGTTGAAGACCCCTACGAGCAGTACTTC.

CDR3 loop: CASSDQGDISYEQYF. The CDR3 DNA is TGTGCCAGCAGTGACCAGGGGGACATTTCCTACGAGCAGTACTTC. This chain links TRBV25-1 with TRBJ2-7, with TRBD1 matching 7 bases. The CDR3 runs 15 residues. J gave up 1 base and V 3 bases, and 6 bases lay outside the gene matches. Germline lookup yields CDR1 MGHDK and CDR2 SYGVNS.

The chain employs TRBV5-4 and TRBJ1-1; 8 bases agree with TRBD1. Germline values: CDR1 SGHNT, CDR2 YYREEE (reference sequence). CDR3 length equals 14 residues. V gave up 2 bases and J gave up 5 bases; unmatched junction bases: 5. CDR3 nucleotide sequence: TGTGCCAGCAGCTTTCAGGGGGCGCGGACTGAAGCTTTCTTT. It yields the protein CASSFQGARTEAFF.

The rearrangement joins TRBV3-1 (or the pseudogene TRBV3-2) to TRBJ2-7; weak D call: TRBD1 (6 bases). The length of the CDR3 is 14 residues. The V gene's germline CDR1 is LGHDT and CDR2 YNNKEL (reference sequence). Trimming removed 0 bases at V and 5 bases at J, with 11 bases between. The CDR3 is CASSQERGSHEQYF. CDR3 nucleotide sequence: TGTGCCAGCAGCCAAGAGAGGGGGAGCCACGAGCAGTACTTC.

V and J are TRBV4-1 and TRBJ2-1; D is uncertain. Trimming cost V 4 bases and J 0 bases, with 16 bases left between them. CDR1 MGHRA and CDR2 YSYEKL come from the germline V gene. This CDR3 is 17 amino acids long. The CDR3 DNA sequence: TGCGCCAGCAGCCCTGGCTTTGTAGGAAGCTCCTACAATGAGCAGTTCTTC. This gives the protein CASSPGFVGSSYNEQFF.

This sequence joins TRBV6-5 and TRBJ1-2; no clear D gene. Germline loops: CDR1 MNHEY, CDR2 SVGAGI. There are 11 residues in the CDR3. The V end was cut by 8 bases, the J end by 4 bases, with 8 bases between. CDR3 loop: CASGRGYGYTF. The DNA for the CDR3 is TGTGCCAGCGGACGGGGCTATGGCTACACCTTC.

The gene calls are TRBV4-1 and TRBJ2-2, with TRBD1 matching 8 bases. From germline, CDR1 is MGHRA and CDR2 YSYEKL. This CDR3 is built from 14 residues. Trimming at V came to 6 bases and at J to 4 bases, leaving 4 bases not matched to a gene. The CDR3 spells CASSQTGGTGELFF. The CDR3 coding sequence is TGCGCCAGCAGTCAAACAGGGGGCACCGGGGAGCTGTTTTTT.